This passage covers 16 T cell receptor beta chains from one sample sequenced in a study of Graves' ophthalmopathy and Graves' hyperthyroidism. Scientists amplified the TCR beta CDR3 regions from RNA transcripts. After a first-round RT-PCR with HTBI primers, a second-round multiplex PCR was run. TCRdb reprocessed the multiplex PCR reads via MiXCR and lists one record per CDR3 protein. The sample contains more than 1,000,000 distinct CDR3 sequences, about two fifths of which appear only once. The source material was peripheral blood or thyroid tissue (not recorded which). The source of these receptors is an adult man with Graves' hyperthyroidism.

On this clonotype: Being one base from a much bigger clone, this may be a read error. This chain joins TRBV14 and TRBJ1-2; D perhaps matches TRBD1 (6 bases). The CDR3 is 15 amino acids. V dropped 4 bases and J dropped 6 bases, with 18 bases sitting between them. Germline V CDR1 and CDR2: SGHDN, FVKESK. The CDR3 region is CASSRLEGGRHGYTF. CDR3 DNA sequence: TGTGCCAGCAGCCGCCTTGAAGGGGGACGCCATGGCTACACCTTC.

The chain couples TRBV6-5 to TRBJ2-2; D call uncertain. Germline V gene data show CDR1 as MNHEY and CDR2 as SVGAGI. V lost 8 bases, J lost 9 bases, and 13 bases lay in between. The CDR3 covers 12 residues. The CDR3 loop reads CASSVLGRELFF. CDR3 coding DNA: TGTGCCAGCTCAGTTCTAGGACGGGAGCTGTTTTTT.

This clonotype was observed a single time. The J gene is TRBJ1-1, the V gene TRBV19; 9 nucleotides line up with TRBD1. CDR1 and CDR2 from the germline V gene are LNHDA and SQIVND (reference sequence). J was trimmed by 5 bases and V by 7 bases; bases with no gene match: 8. The CDR3 runs to 14 residues. The CDR3 DNA reads TGTGCCAGTACTAATCGGGACAGGGTAACTGAAGCTTTCTTT. Its translation is CASTNRDRVTEAFF.

This clonotype was counted once. The rearrangement joins TRBV15 to TRBJ2-7; D gene uncertain. V shed 0 bases and J shed 3 bases, with 12 bases lying between them. The germline V gene has CDR1 LNHNV and CDR2 YYDKDF (reference sequence). The length of the CDR3 is 15 residues. The CDR3 here is CATSRDGYSVYEQYF. CDR3 bases: TGTGCCACCAGCAGAGATGGCTACTCTGTCTACGAGCAGTACTTC.

As regards this clonotype: Compared with germline, one end of the junction differs, possibly owing to a read error. The chain uses TRBV4-2 and TRBJ2-7; D is ambiguous. CDR1 is LGHNA and CDR2 is YNFKEQ in the germline V gene. CDR3 length: 17 residues. The CDR3 reads CASTEWAWTAGSYGQYF. CDR3 coding DNA: TGTGCCAGCACCGAGTGGGCTTGGACGGCTGGCTCCTACGGGCAGTACTTC.

The gene calls are TRBV28 and TRBJ2-7; the D gene is possibly TRBD1 (6 bases). Germline-derived CDR1 and CDR2 are MDHEN and SYDVKM. The V gene lost 3 bases and the J gene lost 2 bases, with 11 bases spanning the gap. This CDR3 has 14 amino acids. The CDR3 bases are TGTGCCAGCAGTTTGGTGCGGACAGCCTACGAGCAGTACTTC. Its translation: CASSLVRTAYEQYF. The whole variable domain, remainder taken from reference TRBV28 and TRBJ2-7, is DVKVTQSSRYLVKRTGEKVFLECVQDMDHENMFWYRQDPGLGLRLIYFSYDVKMKEKGDIPEGYSVSREKKERFSLILESASTNQTSMYLCASSLVRTAYEQYFGPGTRLTVT.

This chain uses TRBV10-3 with TRBJ2-7, with 7 bases lining up with TRBD1. CDR3 length: 14 amino acids. Germline V gene sequence: CDR1 ENHRY, CDR2 SYGVKD. The trim removed 11 bases at V and 2 bases at J, leaving 12 bases unmatched. As DNA, the CDR3 is TGTGCCCATACCGAGACGGGACAGCCCTACGAGCAGTACTTC. This translates into CAHTETGQPYEQYF.

This clonotype was seen repeatedly, ten times or more. CDR3 in DNA: TGCAGCGTTCGACAGGGGAGGGAGACCCAGTACTTC. Translated: CSVRQGRETQYF. This chain joins TRBV20-1 and TRBJ2-5, with 8 positions matching TRBD1. Germline V gene sequence: CDR1 DFQATT, CDR2 SNEGSKA (reference sequence). This CDR3 is built from 12 residues.

This clonotype came up once. V and J are TRBV10-3 and TRBJ1-1; 7 positions agree with TRBD1. The CDR3 loop spans 13 amino acids. Germline V gives CDR1 ENHRY, CDR2 SYGVKD. The CDR3 protein is CARDAQGSTEAFF. CDR3 in DNA: TGTGCTAGAGATGCACAGGGGAGCACTGAAGCTTTCTTT.

The rearrangement joins TRBV2 to TRBJ1-5, with TRBD1 identical over 8 bases. The germline V gene has CDR1 SNHLY and CDR2 FYNNEI. This CDR3 spans 17 amino acids. The CDR3 loop is CARDRGRLVTSNQPQHF. In nucleotides, the CDR3 is TGTGCTAGAGACAGGGGCAGATTAGTTACCAGCAATCAGCCCCAGCATTTT.

The sample holds a few counts of this clonotype. This chain uses TRBV20-1 with TRBJ2-5; tentatively, D is TRBD1 or TRBD2 (5 bases each). Germline V gene data show CDR1 as DFQATT and CDR2 as SNEGSKA (reference sequence). This CDR3 region has 15 residues. V was clipped by 5 bases and J by 2 bases, with 18 bases between them. The CDR3 region has the DNA TGCAGTGCTTTCCTTTCTACGGGGCTACAAGAGACCCAGTACTTC. Translating it yields CSAFLSTGLQETQYF.

Concerning this clonotype itself: A much larger clone differs by one base, so this may be a read error. The rearrangement links TRBV20-1 to TRBJ2-7; no definite D call. Per the germline V gene, CDR1 is DFQATT and CDR2 is SNEGSKA (reference sequence). The CDR3 runs to 13 residues. CDR3 sequence (DNA): TGCAGCGCAAAGGCGGTAGCCCCTGTAGAGCAGTGCTTC. Protein sequence: CSAKAVAPVEQCF.

The sample holds many counts of this clonotype. The V gene is TRBV29-1, the J gene TRBJ2-5, with 9 bases identical to TRBD1. The CDR3 has 13 residues. Germline V gene sequence: CDR1 SQVTM, CDR2 ANQGSEA. Losses at the gene ends were 1 base for V and 13 bases for J; bases not matched to a gene: 10. This chain's CDR3 is CSVEVSWTGVRYF. CDR3 in DNA: TGCAGCGTTGAAGTCTCGTGGACAGGGGTGAGGTACTTC. Filled out from reference TRBV29-1 and TRBJ2-5, the complete variable domain reads SAVISQKPSRDICQRGTSLTIQCQVDSQVTMMFWYRQQPGQSLTLIATANQGSEATYESGFVIDKFPISRPNLTFSTLTVSNMSPEDSSIYLCSVEVSWTGVRYFGPGTRLLVL.

This clonotype has at least ten counts. The V and J genes are TRBV24-1 and TRBJ1-3, with 7 bases identical to TRBD1. The CDR3 spans 18 residues. Germline CDR1 is KGHDR and CDR2 is SFDVKD. After removal of 8 bases from V and 3 bases from J, the junction contained 18 bases not matched to a gene. This CDR3 reads CATNRTGDDSRGGNTIYF. CDR3 nucleotide sequence: TGTGCCACCAACCGGACAGGAGACGATAGCCGGGGTGGAAACACCATATATTTT.

Ten or more counts support this clonotype. The CDR3 reads CASSLGRSGQYF. The CDR3 DNA is TGTGCCAGCAGCTTAGGTCGCTCAGGGCAGTACTTC. The rearrangement links TRBV7-6 to TRBJ2-7, with unresolved D. Germline lookup yields CDR1 SGHVS and CDR2 FNYEAQ. The CDR3 covers 12 residues. The V and J ends lost 1 base and 9 bases respectively, with 10 bases between them.

In this sample, this clonotype turned up many times. The chain recombines TRBV4-3 with TRBJ2-7; 7 bases agree with TRBD1. With V trimmed by 2 bases and J by 10 bases, 8 bases remained unmatched. This CDR3 contains 13 residues. CDR1 LGHNA and CDR2 YSLEER come from the germline V gene. CDR3 nucleotides: TGCGCCAGCAGCCAAAGCAGGGGGTTTCGTCAGTACTTC. Translation: CASSQSRGFRQYF.